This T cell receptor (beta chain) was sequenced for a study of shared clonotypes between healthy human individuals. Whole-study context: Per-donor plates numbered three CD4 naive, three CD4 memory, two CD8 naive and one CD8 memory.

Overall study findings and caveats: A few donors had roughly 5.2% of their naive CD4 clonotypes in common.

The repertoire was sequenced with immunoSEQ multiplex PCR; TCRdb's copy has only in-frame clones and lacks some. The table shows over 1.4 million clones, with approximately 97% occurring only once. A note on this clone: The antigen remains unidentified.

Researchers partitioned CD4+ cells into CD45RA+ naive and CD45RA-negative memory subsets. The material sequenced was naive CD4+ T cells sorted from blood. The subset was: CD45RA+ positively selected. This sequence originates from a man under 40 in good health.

CDR3 coding DNA: TGTGCCAGCAGCTTAGGGGGACTAGCGGGAGCCGAGACCCAGTACTTC. This codes for CASSLGGLAGAETQYF. The chain carries TRBV5-4 and TRBJ2-5; TRBD2 matches 14 bases. CDR3 length equals 16 residues. Germline V CDR1 and CDR2: SGHNT, YYREEE (reference sequence). The J segment lost 5 bases and the V segment lost 2 bases, leaving 5 bases of the junction unmatched.